This record covers a single T cell receptor (beta chain). The antigen is not known. The same CDR3 also results from other DNA sequences found in this sample. CDR1 and CDR2 from the germline V gene are MNHNS and SASEGT. CDR3 length equals 15 residues. V was clipped by 4 bases and J by 0 bases, with 10 bases between them. Clones were sequenced by immunoSEQ multiplex PCR, and TCRdb holds only the in-frame ones, with some missing. The sample lists about 170,000 clones; about 88% were seen once. Time point specified: blood 4 weeks post-SBRT, at nephrectomy. Stated treatment: 15 Gy SBRT to primary tumor, nephrectomy 4 weeks later. These data belong to a study of radiation and T cells in renal cell carcinoma. Overall study findings and caveats: Top tumor clonotypes rose in blood 2 weeks post-radiation, then contracted.

The sample consisted of blood, taken from a patient whose treatment included radiotherapy and nephrectomy. J is TRBJ1-5 and V is TRBV6-1; D is unclear. The sequence was collected from a woman aged 50 to 60 with renal cell carcinoma. CDR3 in DNA: TGTGCCAGCAGTGGCGACGGGTATAGCAATCAGCCCCAGCATTTT. This translates into CASSGDGYSNQPQHF.